The clone carrying this TCR beta chain was counted a few times. The data belong to a study of blood T cell repertoires in COVID-19. About the research overall: T cells, B-cell-depleted T cells, or PBMCs supplied cDNA or gDNA.

In the source study's methods: Researchers report that nucleated cell counts were estimated from reference gene primer amplification. Libraries were prepared by immunoSEQ multiplex PCR; TCRdb keeps only in-frame clonotypes and omits some of them. The V and J calls and clone size are taken from that table; D and trimming were inferred from the DNA. The table lists some 240,000 clones, 88% of them singletons. The junction had 7 bases not matched to a gene; V was cut back by 4 bases and J by 2 bases. Germline values: CDR1 SQVTM, CDR2 ANQGSEA. The CDR3 length is 15 residues. Participants spanned ages about 18 to 95 years and resided in about 24 US areas. Self-reported history from a screening survey and questionnaire set each donor's cohort.

This receptor was taken from a woman between 40 and 50 years old who had been exposed to COVID-19. The source material was PBMCs or T cells enriched from blood (not recorded which). The genes are TRBV29-1 and TRBJ1-5; 8 bases map to TRBD1. DNA for the CDR3: TGCAGCGTTGTCCCAGGGGGCATAGGCAATCAGCCCCAGCATTTT. Translating gives CSVVPGGIGNQPQHF.